This T cell receptor (beta chain) was identified in a study of control samples from healthy donors and cancer patients (dated by TCRdb to the early 2020s). The library came from the immunoSEQ multiplex PCR assay. TCRdb provides this immuneACCESS table in a form limited to in-frame rearrangements. Some clones are lacking; in checked studies, under half of them reflect an unresolved V gene, and why the rest are absent is not known. The sample table shows 70,000 to 100,000 clones, and about 89% are seen once. Of the sample, about 7.6% is held by the ten largest clones. Details on this clone: The antigen it binds to is not known. No clone much larger than this one lies a single base away; base qualities are absent.

What was sequenced was blood. The TCR sequence derives from a woman aged 60-70 years in good health.

The CDR3 region reads CASSLVPTDTQYF. The nucleotide sequence is given as TGTGCCAGCAGCTTAGTTCCCACAGATACGCAGTATTTT. The chain couples TRBV7-9 to TRBJ2-3; no confident D gene assignment can be made. Reading from cysteine to phenylalanine, the CDR3 counts 13 amino acids. Solely the CDR3 DNA is kept, with 39 bases framed from the first base. CDR1 and CDR2 are drawn from the germline V gene (reference sequence): SEHNR, FQNEAQ. The junction shows trimming of 1 base on V and 2 bases on J, plus 4 bases between the germline ends.